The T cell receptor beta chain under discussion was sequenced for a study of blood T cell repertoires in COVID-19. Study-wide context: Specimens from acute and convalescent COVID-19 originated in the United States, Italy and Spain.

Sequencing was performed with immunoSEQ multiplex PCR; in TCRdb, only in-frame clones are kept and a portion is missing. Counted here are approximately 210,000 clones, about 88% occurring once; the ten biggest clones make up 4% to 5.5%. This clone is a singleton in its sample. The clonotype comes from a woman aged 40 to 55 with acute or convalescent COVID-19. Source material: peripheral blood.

The CDR3 DNA reads TGTGCTAGTGGTTCGGGACAGAGCTCCTACAATGAGCAGTTCTTC. Protein product: CASGSGQSSYNEQFF. This chain uses TRBV12-5 with TRBJ2-1; 7 bases align to TRBD1. J gave up 0 bases and V 4 bases, and 3 bases lay outside the gene matches. The germline CDR1 and CDR2 sequences are LGHNT and FRNRAP. The CDR3 consists of 15 residues.